The rows below give T cell receptor beta chains drawn from one sample of a study of Graves' ophthalmopathy and Graves' hyperthyroidism. TCRdb reprocessed the multiplex PCR reads with MiXCR, giving one entry per CDR3 protein. The data show over 450,000 distinct CDR3 sequences, with roughly 14% seen just once and 8% to 10% held by the top ten. Sequencing was performed on blood. The receptors stem from a woman aged 25 to 45 with Graves' ophthalmopathy. CDR3s include the opening cysteine and the closing phenylalanine or tryptophan. Fields, in order: V gene, D gene, J gene, clone size, CDR3 DNA, CDR3 protein. The D gene is left open where the match is weak. For some rows the clone size is stated as once, few or many, or as a class when expanded; others skip it.

TRBV12-5	-	TRBJ1-6	many	TGTGCTAGTGGTTTGGGACAAGGGGGAGTTGGTTACAATTCACCCCTCCACTTT	CASGLGQGGVGYNSPLHF
TRBV10-3	-	TRBJ2-7	many	TGTGCCACCCGGCCCGAGGGGGGCGACGAGCAGTACTTC	CATRPEGGDEQYF
TRBV20-1	-	TRBJ2-7	many	TGCAGTGCGGAAGTTCTCTTTGACGAGCAGTACTTC	CSAEVLFDEQYF
TRBV28	TRBD2	TRBJ2-5	-	TGTGCCAGCAGTTTAGTAGGACTAGCCCAAGAGACCCAGTACTTC	CASSLVGLAQETQYF
TRBV28	-	TRBJ1-3	many	TGTGCCAGCAGTCTTCTTGCGGTAGGAACTGGAAACACCATATATTTT	CASSLLAVGTGNTIYF
TRBV5-4	-	TRBJ1-5	-	TGTGCCAGCAGCTTGGATCAGGGGTTGGGTCAGCCCCAGCATTTT	CASSLDQGLGQPQHF
TRBV13	-	TRBJ2-5	many	TGTGCCAGCAGTTCCGTCTTAGTCGGGACCCAGTACTTC	CASSSVLVGTQYF
TRBV6-1	-	TRBJ1-1	many	TGTGCCAGCAGCGAAGCCCGCGGGACTGAAGCTTTCTTT	CASSEARGTEAFF
TRBV6-1	TRBD1	TRBJ2-7	many	TGTGCCAGCACTCTCGGGACAGGGGGCCCCTACGAGCAGTACTTC	CASTLGTGGPYEQYF
TRBV6-5	-	TRBJ2-7	-	TGTGCCAGCAGTTACGGAACGATACCTTCCTACGAGCAGTACTTC	CASSYGTIPSYEQYF
TRBV15	-	TRBJ2-7	many	TGTGCCACCAGCAGAGTGGGCTACGAGCAGTACTTC	CATSRVGYEQYF
TRBV6-2/TRBV6-3	-	TRBJ1-5	many	TGTGCCAGCAGTTACTCGATCGGCAGACGCAATCAGCCCCAGCATTTT	CASSYSIGRRNQPQHF
TRBV6-5	-	TRBJ2-5	few	TGTGCCAGCAGTTACTTGGACGGCCTTAAGAGGGAGACCCAGTACTTC	CASSYLDGLKRETQYF
TRBV11-2	TRBD2	TRBJ2-5	-	TGTGCCAGCAGCCAAGCGGGGGGGCCTGCAGAGACCCAGTACTTC	CASSQAGGPAETQYF
TRBV6-1	-	TRBJ1-5	many	TGTGCCAGCAGTGAAGAGGGAGGGAGCAATCAGCCCCAGCATTTT	CASSEEGGSNQPQHF
TRBV24-1	TRBD1	TRBJ2-4	-	TGTGCCACCACGGACAGGTTCAAAAACATTCAGTACTTC	CATTDRFKNIQYF
TRBV12-3/TRBV12-4	-	TRBJ2-2	many	TGTGCCAGCAGCCCCCAAGCTAGCTGGGGAACCGGGGAGCTGTTTTTT	CASSPQASWGTGELFF
TRBV20-1	-	TRBJ1-6	many	TGCAGTGTAGCGTCGACGGTCCCCCAGAATTCACCCCTCCACTTT	CSVASTVPQNSPLHF
TRBV12-3/TRBV12-4	-	TRBJ1-3	few	TGTGCCAGCAGTTCGGGCAGCTTCTCTGGAAACACCATATATTTT	CASSSGSFSGNTIYF
TRBV4-1	TRBD2	TRBJ2-2	-	TGCGCCAGCAGCCAAAGCGGGGGGCGGGCTTCGAACACCGGGGAGCTGTTTTTT	CASSQSGGRASNTGELFF
TRBV29-1	-	TRBJ2-7	many	TGCAGCGTTATCGGGGGCGGGGGAAGCTCCTACGAGCAGTACTTC	CSVIGGGGSSYEQYF
TRBV12-3/TRBV12-4	-	TRBJ1-1	many	TGTGCCAGCAGTCCCGGGTCGAACACTGAAGCTTTCTTT	CASSPGSNTEAFF
TRBV5-4	-	TRBJ2-7	many	TGTGCCAGCAGCTTCGTCGGACCCCAGGGTTACGAGCAGTACTTC	CASSFVGPQGYEQYF
TRBV6-1	TRBD1	TRBJ2-7	few	TGTGCCAGCAGTGCCGGACAGGTCTCGGGCTACGAGCAGTACTTC	CASSAGQVSGYEQYF
TRBV5-1	-	TRBJ2-5	-	TGCGCCAGCAGCCGTTCCGGGGAGACCCAGTACTTC	CASSRSGETQYF
TRBV12-3/TRBV12-4	-	TRBJ1-2	many	TGTGCCAGCAGTTCCACAGTGGATGGCTACACCTTC	CASSSTVDGYTF
TRBV12-3/TRBV12-4	TRBD1	TRBJ2-2	-	TGTGCCAGCAAAGGTTGGACAGGGAACACCGGGGAGCTGTTTTTT	CASKGWTGNTGELFF
TRBV20-1	-	TRBJ2-7	few	TGCAGTGCTAGCGGTCACGGGGGCACGGCGAGCTCCTACGAGCAGTACTTC	CSASGHGGTASSYEQYF
TRBV24-1	-	TRBJ1-3	-	TGTGCCACCAATAACCCCCGGTCAAGCTCTGGAAACACCATATATTTT	CATNNPRSSSGNTIYF
TRBV20-1	TRBD2	TRBJ2-7	many	TGCAGTGCTCTATCCGGGACTAGGAGTTCCGAGCAGTACTTC	CSALSGTRSSEQYF
TRBV19	TRBD1	TRBJ1-5	many	TGTGCCAGTAGTACCATCCGGGACAGGGTCGGTGTTTCGGGTGATAGCAATCAGCCCCAGCATTTT	CASSTIRDRVGVSGDSNQPQHF
TRBV12-3/TRBV12-4	-	TRBJ1-2	many	TGTGCCAGCACCAAATTTCCGGGACTCCCTTTGGATGGCTACACCTTC	CASTKFPGLPLDGYTF
TRBV29-1	-	TRBJ1-1	many	TGCAGCGTTGAATTCGAGGAGGGAGGGGTCGTCACTGAAGCTTTCTTT	CSVEFEEGGVVTEAFF